A single sample is the source of the 20 T cell receptor beta chains below, sequenced in a study of cytomegalovirus exposure and HLA in healthy donors. This PCR relied on a set of 60 Vbeta primers and 13 Jbeta primers. The repertoire was sequenced with immunoSEQ multiplex PCR; TCRdb's copy has only in-frame clones and lacks some. The sample lists some 180,000 clones, roughly 85% seen once, with 4.4% in the top ten. Sequenced: PBMCs. The receptor set was obtained from a woman in her twenties or thirties in good health and CMV-seropositive.

This clone was observed once. The rearrangement links TRBV5-1 to TRBJ1-4; 10 bases line up with TRBD1. The CDR3 runs 14 residues. CDR1 is SGHRS, CDR2 YFSETQ, per germline. The V segment lost 5 bases and the J segment 7 bases; nucleotides outside the gene matches: 5. CDR3 protein: CASRGGTGAEKLFF. The DNA of the CDR3 is TGCGCCAGCAGGGGAGGGACAGGGGCTGAAAAACTGTTTTTT.

J is TRBJ1-5 and V is TRBV10-3, with D possibly matching TRBD1 (5 bases). V lost 10 bases to trimming and J lost 0 bases, with 19 bases between them. Germline CDR1 and CDR2: ENHRY and SYGVKD. There are 16 residues in the CDR3. The CDR3 here is CATTSTESYSNQPQHF. CDR3 coding DNA: TGTGCCACTACTTCGACAGAGTCCTATAGCAATCAGCCCCAGCATTTT.

The table lists this clone with a few counts. The chain couples TRBV7-6 to TRBJ2-3; D is unclear. V dropped 1 base and J dropped 4 bases, with 9 bases sitting between them. This CDR3 comprises 14 residues. Germline V gene lookup returns CDR1 SGHVS and CDR2 FNYEAQ. CDR3 amino acids: CASSLVSLADTQYF. Written as DNA, the CDR3 is TGTGCCAGCAGCTTAGTTTCCCTCGCAGATACGCAGTATTTT.

This chain's CDR3 is CASSTRLAGRETQYF. CDR3 in DNA: TGTGCCAGTAGCACCCGACTAGCGGGGAGGGAGACCCAGTACTTC. V is TRBV19 and J is TRBJ2-5, with TRBD2 identical over 11 bases. This CDR3 contains 15 residues. Germline assignment: CDR1 LNHDA and CDR2 SQIVND (reference sequence). J gave up 5 bases and V 6 bases, and 8 bases lay outside the gene matches. Full variable domain (missing parts from reference TRBV19 and TRBJ2-5): DGGITQSPKYLFRKEGQNVTLSCEQNLNHDAMYWYRQDPGQGLRLIYYSQIVNDFQKGDIAEGYSVSREKKESFPLTVTSAQKNPTAFYLCASSTRLAGRETQYFGPGTRLLVL.

This rearrangement joins TRBV7-2 to TRBJ1-3, with a possible D match to TRBD1 (6 bases). The length of the CDR3 is 14 residues. CDR1 SGHTA and CDR2 FQGNSA come from the germline V gene. Trimming left V 6 bases short and J 2 bases short, with 11 bases between. The CDR3 is CASSSGATGNTIYF. The CDR3 DNA follows: TGTGCCAGCAGTTCAGGGGCCACTGGAAACACCATATATTTT.

The V and J genes are TRBV27 and TRBJ2-3; TRBD2 matches at 10 bases. The CDR3 is 15 amino acids. J lost 2 bases, V lost 6 bases, and 5 bases had no gene match. The germline gives CDR1 MNHEY, CDR2 SMNVEV (reference sequence). The CDR3 region has the DNA TGTGCCAGCAGCCAACTAGCGGGGACCACAGATACGCAGTATTTT. It translates to CASSQLAGTTDTQYF.

The chain couples TRBV7-2 to TRBJ2-7; tentative D call: TRBD1 (6 bases). The germline CDR1 and CDR2 sequences are SGHTA and FQGNSA. V shed 5 bases and J shed 2 bases, with 22 bases lying between them. There are 17 residues in the CDR3. The CDR3 loop reads CASSLPTVGAFTYEQYF. The CDR3 bases are TGTGCCAGCAGCCTCCCAACAGTGGGGGCATTTACCTACGAGCAGTACTTC.

This clone has only a few counts. The chain combines TRBV27 with TRBJ2-7, with TRBD2 matching over 10 bases. CDR1 is MNHEY, CDR2 SMNVEV, per germline (reference sequence). This CDR3 spans 14 amino acids. Trimming at V came to 6 bases and at J to 4 bases, leaving 6 bases not matched to a gene. The CDR3 DNA sequence: TGTGCCAGCAGGCCGAGCGGGGGGGCTTACGAGCAGTACTTC. It codes for CASRPSGGAYEQYF.

This clone was seen only once. The V and J genes are TRBV7-2 and TRBJ2-3, with 7 bases matching TRBD2. CDR1 and CDR2 from the germline V gene are SGHTA and FQGNSA. V was clipped by 1 base and J by 1 base; unmatched bases: 5. The CDR3 has 16 amino acids. CDR3 sequence (DNA): TGTGCCAGCAGCTTAGGGCGGCTAGCGGGCACAGATACGCAGTATTTT. This codes for CASSLGRLAGTDTQYF. The entire variable domain, with the rest obtained from reference TRBV7-2 and TRBJ2-3, is as follows: GAGVSQSPSNKVTEKGKDVELRCDPISGHTALYWYRQSLGQGLEFLIYFQGNSAPDKSGLPSDRFSAERTGGSVSTLTIQRTQQEDSAVYLCASSLGRLAGTDTQYFGPGTRLTVL.

The rearrangement links TRBV6-1 to TRBJ2-7; the match to TRBD2 covers 13 bases. Germline CDR1 reads MNHNS; CDR2 reads SASEGT. The V segment lost 3 bases and the J segment 4 bases; nucleotides outside the gene matches: 3. The CDR3 spans 15 residues. The CDR3 region is CASSDRTSGSYEQYF. DNA of the CDR3: TGTGCCAGCAGTGACCGGACTAGCGGGAGTTACGAGCAGTACTTC.

The rearrangement uses TRBV4-3 and TRBJ1-2, with 8 bases fitting TRBD1. Germline lookup yields CDR1 LGHNA and CDR2 YSLEER. The V segment lost 1 base and the J segment 2 bases; nucleotides outside the gene matches: 3. This CDR3 contains 15 residues. The chain's CDR3 is CASSQAYRGNYGYTF. CDR3 DNA: TGCGCCAGCAGCCAAGCTTACAGGGGGAACTATGGCTACACCTTC.

The chain is built from TRBV6-1 and TRBJ1-2, with D maybe TRBD1 (5 bases). Germline-derived CDR1 and CDR2 are MNHNS and SASEGT. CDR3 length: 13 residues. Trimming left V 0 bases short and J 8 bases short, with 10 bases between. In nucleotides, the CDR3 is TGTGCCAGCAGTGAAGCGGAAAGGGGAGGCTACACCTTC. Amino acid sequence: CASSEAERGGYTF.

This clone has only one observation. The rearrangement joins TRBV27 to TRBJ1-4; 7 nucleotides match TRBD1. Germline loops: CDR1 MNHEY, CDR2 SMNVEV (reference sequence). Trimming took 5 bases from V and 4 from J; bases not matched to a gene: 7. This CDR3 has 15 amino acids. CDR3 coding DNA: TGTGCCAGCAGTAAAGGGGGACAGTTTAATGAAAAACTGTTTTTT. Protein sequence: CASSKGGQFNEKLFF.

The chain recombines TRBV5-1 with TRBJ2-3; weak D call: TRBD1 (6 bases). The CDR3 has 15 residues. Germline V gene sequence: CDR1 SGHRS, CDR2 YFSETQ. V lost 4 bases and J lost 0, with 12 bases in between. The CDR3 nucleotides are TGCGCCAGCAGCCCACAGGGCCCAAGCACAGATACGCAGTATTTT. It specifies CASSPQGPSTDTQYF.

This clone showed up just a few times. V gene TRBV27 combines with J gene TRBJ2-7, with TRBD1 matching 9 bases. V lost 4 bases to trimming and J lost 3 bases; unmatched junction nucleotides: 13. This CDR3 is built from 17 residues. In germline, CDR1 is MNHEY, CDR2 SMNVEV (reference sequence). The CDR3 DNA reads as TGTGCCAGCAGTTCCATTTTACAGGGGGCGATGAACTACGAGCAGTACTTC. This codes for CASSSILQGAMNYEQYF.

The chain uses TRBV2 and TRBJ2-2, with TRBD2 matching 13 bases. The CDR3 extends over 15 amino acids. Trimming removed 10 bases from V and 7 bases from J; junction bases left unmatched: 9. Germline V gives CDR1 SNHLY, CDR2 FYNNEI. CDR3 protein: CATGGLAGAGGELFF. CDR3 coding DNA: TGTGCCACCGGCGGACTAGCGGGGGCGGGCGGGGAGCTGTTTTTT.

This chain joins TRBV5-4 and TRBJ2-7; 7 nucleotides line up with TRBD2. Germline V gene lookup returns CDR1 SGHNT and CDR2 YYREEE (reference sequence). CDR3 length: 15 residues. J gave up 5 bases and V 4 bases, and 12 bases lay outside the gene matches. The CDR3 nucleotides are TGTGCCAGCAGCGCCCGAGCCCCCCGGGGGGACGAGCAGTACTTC. Translation: CASSARAPRGDEQYF.

CDR3: CASSRGAQGDYEQYF. The DNA for the CDR3 is TGCGCCAGCAGCCGCGGAGCCCAGGGGGACTACGAGCAGTACTTC. This rearrangement joins TRBV4-1 to TRBJ2-7, with TRBD1 identical over 7 bases. V trimming: 4 bases; J trimming: 3 bases; junction bases outside the gene matches: 9. There are 15 residues in the CDR3. The germline CDR1 and CDR2 sequences are MGHRA and YSYEKL.

The genes are TRBV9 and TRBJ2-5, with TRBD2 matching 7 bases. The CDR3 totals 15 residues. Germline lookup yields CDR1 SGDLS and CDR2 YYNGEE. V trimming: 0 bases; J trimming: 5 bases; junction bases outside the gene matches: 7. The CDR3 spells CASSVAGRSGETQYF. CDR3 sequence (DNA): TGTGCCAGCAGCGTAGCCGGGAGGTCGGGCGAGACCCAGTACTTC.

V is TRBV2 and J is TRBJ2-1; 8 bases fit TRBD1. J was trimmed by 4 bases and V by 7 bases; bases with no gene match: 9. CDR3 length: 15 residues. CDR1 is SNHLY and CDR2 is FYNNEI in the germline V gene. The CDR3, as DNA: TGTGCCAGCACTATGGACAGGGACCTTTACAATGAGCAGTTCTTC. Translating gives CASTMDRDLYNEQFF.